The clone carrying this T cell receptor beta chain was observed at least ten times. Antigen: not known. The sample belongs to a study of lung T cells in sarcoidosis with Löfgren's syndrome. Overall study: Analyses focused on Löfgren's syndrome patients. Study-wide points: TRAV12-1 and TRBV2 were reportedly most expanded in Löfgren's patients. Shared TRAV12-1 and TRBV2 CDR3 motifs across Löfgren's syndrome patients reportedly suggested public CD4+ TCRs.

The CDR3 covers 15 residues. The V end lost 2 bases, the J end lost 2 bases, and 11 bases lay between the germline ends. Germline V gives CDR1 LGHNT, CDR2 FRNRAP. TCRdb reprocessed the reads via MiXCR and lists one record per CDR3 protein. The sample yields 15,000 to 25,000 distinct CDR3 sequences, about a fifth seen once. This receptor was identified in a human donor with sarcoidosis (Löfgren's syndrome or another form), or a control subject (not recorded which). The sequenced sample consisted of CD4+ T cells from PBMCs. The V and J genes are TRBV12-5 and TRBJ2-3, with D possibly TRBD1 on 5 matching bases. As DNA, the CDR3 is TGTGCTAGTGGTTTGCCCAGGGTTCCCACAGATACGCAGTATTTT. Translation: CASGLPRVPTDTQYF.